This TCR beta chain was sequenced during a study of Graves' ophthalmopathy and Graves' hyperthyroidism. Study as a whole: No treatment had been given when peripheral blood was collected at initial diagnosis.

The CDR3 has 17 residues. With 1 base clipped from V and 5 bases from J, the junction kept 11 bases outside the gene matches. The germline CDR1 and CDR2 sequences are LGHNA and YNFKEQ. Scientists amplified the TCR beta CDR3 regions from RNA transcripts. HTBI-primed first-round RT-PCR preceded second-round multiplex PCR. TCRdb processed the multiplex PCR reads anew with MiXCR; each CDR3 protein has one entry. Seen here are 350,000 to 400,000 distinct CDR3 sequences, 15% to 20% observed once, and the top ten hold roughly 1.5%. The PBMCs had their origin in 10 ml of fresh peripheral blood. In its sample, this clonotype was seen many times.

Input material: peripheral blood. This chain joins TRBV4-2 and TRBJ2-5; 9 bases fit TRBD2. The TCR sequence derives from a woman aged 18-35 years with Graves' ophthalmopathy. The CDR3 DNA reads TGTGCCAGCAGCCAAGCGGTCACTAGCGGGCCCCACGAGACCCAGTACTTC. Protein sequence: CASSQAVTSGPHETQYF.